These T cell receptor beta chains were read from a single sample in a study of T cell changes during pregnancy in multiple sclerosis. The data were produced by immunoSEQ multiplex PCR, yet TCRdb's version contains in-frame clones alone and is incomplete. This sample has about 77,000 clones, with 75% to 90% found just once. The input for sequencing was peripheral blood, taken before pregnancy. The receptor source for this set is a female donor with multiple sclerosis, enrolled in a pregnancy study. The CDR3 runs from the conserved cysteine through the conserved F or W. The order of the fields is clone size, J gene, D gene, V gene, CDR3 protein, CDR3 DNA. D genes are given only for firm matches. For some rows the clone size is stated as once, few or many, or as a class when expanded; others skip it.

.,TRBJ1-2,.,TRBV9,CASSRGDYGYTF,TGTGCCAGCAGCCGTGGAGACTATGGCTACACCTTC
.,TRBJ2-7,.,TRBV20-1,CSASTDYEQYF,TGCAGTGCTTCTACCGACTACGAGCAGTACTTC
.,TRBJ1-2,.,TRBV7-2,CASNREIENYGYTF,TGTGCCAGCAACCGGGAAATAGAGAACTATGGCTACACCTTC
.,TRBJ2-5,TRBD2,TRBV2,CASSGTSGAPSQETQYF,TGTGCCAGCAGTGGGACTAGCGGGGCCCCTTCCCAAGAGACCCAGTACTTC
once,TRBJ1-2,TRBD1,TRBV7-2,CASSTPGQGAHGYTF,TGTGCCAGCAGCACACCGGGACAGGGGGCTCACGGCTACACCTTC
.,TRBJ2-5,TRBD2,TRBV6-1,CATSPGGAQETQYF,TGTGCCACGTCCCCGGGGGGGGCACAAGAGACCCAGTACTTC
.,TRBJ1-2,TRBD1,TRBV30,CAWRGTGSLNWGYTF,TGTGCCTGGAGAGGGACAGGGAGCCTCAATTGGGGCTACACCTTC
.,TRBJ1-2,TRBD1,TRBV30,CAREQGAGYTF,TGTGCCCGAGAACAGGGGGCTGGCTACACCTTC
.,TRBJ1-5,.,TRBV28,CASSGGLPSGLSNQPQHF,TGTGCCAGCAGTGGGGGACTTCCCTCAGGTTTAAGCAATCAGCCCCAGCATTTT
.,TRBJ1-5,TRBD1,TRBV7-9,CASSNRGQPQHF,TGTGCCAGCAGCAACAGGGGGCAGCCCCAGCATTTT
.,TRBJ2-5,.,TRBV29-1,CSVLGSSETQYF,TGCAGCGTACTCGGGAGTTCCGAGACCCAGTACTTC
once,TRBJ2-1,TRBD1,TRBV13,CASSWRTGIHEQFF,TGTGCCAGCAGCTGGAGGACAGGGATTCATGAGCAGTTCTTC
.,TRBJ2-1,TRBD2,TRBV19,CASVNGGNSYNEQFF,TGTGCCAGTGTAAACGGGGGGAACTCCTACAATGAGCAGTTCTTC
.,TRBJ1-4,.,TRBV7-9,CASSFENRDRGNEKLFF,TGTGCCAGCAGCTTCGAGAACCGGGACCGGGGGAATGAAAAACTGTTTTTT
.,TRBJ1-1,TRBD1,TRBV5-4,CASSRDRGQAFF,TGTGCCAGCAGCCGTGACAGGGGGCAAGCTTTCTTT
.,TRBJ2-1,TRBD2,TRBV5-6,CASSLDPGGINEQFF,TGTGCCAGCAGCCTCGACCCGGGGGGAATCAATGAGCAGTTCTTC
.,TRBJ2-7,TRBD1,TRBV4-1,CASSHSGTGRYEQYF,TGCGCCAGCAGCCATTCCGGGACAGGGCGCTACGAGCAGTACTTC
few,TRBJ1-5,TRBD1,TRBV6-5,CASSSGTGGFQPQHF,TGTGCCAGCAGTTCCGGGACAGGGGGCTTTCAGCCCCAGCATTTT